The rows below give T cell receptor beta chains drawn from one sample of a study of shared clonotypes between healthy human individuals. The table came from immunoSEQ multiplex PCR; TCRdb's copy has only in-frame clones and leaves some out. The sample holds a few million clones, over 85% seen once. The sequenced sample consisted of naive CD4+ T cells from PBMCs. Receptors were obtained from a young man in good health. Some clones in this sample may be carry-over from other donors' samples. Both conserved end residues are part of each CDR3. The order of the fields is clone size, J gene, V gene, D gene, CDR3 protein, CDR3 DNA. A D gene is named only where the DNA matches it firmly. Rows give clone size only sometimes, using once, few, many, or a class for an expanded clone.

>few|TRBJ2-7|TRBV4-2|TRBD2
CASSQGWEGYEQYF
TGTGCCAGCAGCCAAGGGTGGGAGGGCTACGAGCAGTACTTC
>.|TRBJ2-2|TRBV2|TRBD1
CASSVEGQGAVGELFF
TGTGCCAGCAGTGTCGAGGGACAGGGGGCTGTCGGGGAGCTGTTTTTT
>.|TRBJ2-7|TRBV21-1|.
CASSNLGPNYEQYF
TGTGCCAGCAGCAACCTCGGGCCAAACTACGAGCAGTACTTC
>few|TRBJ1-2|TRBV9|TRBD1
CASSVGTGNYGYTF
TGTGCCAGCAGCGTAGGGACAGGGAACTATGGCTACACCTTC
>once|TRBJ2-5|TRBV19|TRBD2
CASGRGGQETQYF
TGTGCCAGTGGTCGGGGGGGCCAAGAGACCCAGTACTTC
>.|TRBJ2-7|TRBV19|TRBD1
CASSGADRSSYEQYF
TGTGCCAGTAGTGGAGCGGACAGGAGTTCCTACGAGCAGTACTTC
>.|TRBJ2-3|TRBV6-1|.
CASSEYRGGTDTQYF
TGTGCCAGCAGTGAATACAGGGGAGGGACAGATACGCAGTATTTT
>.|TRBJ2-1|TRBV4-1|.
CASSQVGGLAVHNEQFF
TGCGCCAGCAGCCAAGTCGGGGGGCTAGCGGTTCACAATGAGCAGTTCTTC
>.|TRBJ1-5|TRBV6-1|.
CASSESRWATSNQPQHF
TGTGCCAGCAGTGAATCTAGGTGGGCGACTAGCAATCAGCCCCAGCATTTT
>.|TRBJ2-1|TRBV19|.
CASSIIWGGQNEQFF
TGTGCCAGTAGTATTATTTGGGGGGGGCAGAATGAGCAGTTCTTC
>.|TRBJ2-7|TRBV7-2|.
CASSLATSGQYF
TGTGCCAGCAGCTTAGCGACCTCCGGGCAGTACTTC
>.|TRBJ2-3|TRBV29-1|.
CSVELAGTDTQYF
TGCAGCGTTGAATTGGCAGGCACAGATACGCAGTATTTT
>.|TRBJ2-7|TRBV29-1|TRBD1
CSVVRQGQVREQYF
TGCAGCGTTGTGCGACAGGGACAGGTTCGCGAGCAGTACTTC
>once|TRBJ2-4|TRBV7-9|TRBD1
CASSPRGGTGGLIQYF
TGTGCCAGCAGCCCCCGGGGAGGGACAGGGGGGCTTATTCAGTACTTC
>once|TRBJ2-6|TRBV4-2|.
CASSLSGANVLTF
TGTGCCAGCAGTTTATCTGGGGCCAACGTCCTGACTTTC
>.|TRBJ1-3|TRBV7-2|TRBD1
CASSFTGGPGNTIYF
TGTGCCAGCAGCTTTACAGGGGGCCCTGGAAACACCATATATTTT
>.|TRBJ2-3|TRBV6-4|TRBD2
CASSRERGTDTQYF
TGTGCCAGCAGCCGGGAGCGGGGGACAGATACGCAGTATTTT
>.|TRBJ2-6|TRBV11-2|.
CASSFRLSSGANVLTF
TGTGCCAGCAGCTTTCGGCTTAGCTCTGGGGCCAACGTCCTGACTTTC
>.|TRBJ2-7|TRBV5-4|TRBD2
CASRAGTSGYYEQYF
TGTGCCAGCAGGGCGGGGACTAGCGGGTACTACGAGCAGTACTTC
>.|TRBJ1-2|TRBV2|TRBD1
CASRVDRGKALGYTF
TGTGCCAGCAGGGTTGACAGGGGAAAAGCTCTCGGCTACACCTTC
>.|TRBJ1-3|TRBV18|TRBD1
CASSPPTGENTIYF
TGTGCCAGCTCACCACCAACAGGGGAAAACACCATATATTTT
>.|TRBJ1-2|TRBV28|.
CASSPRSPPNYGYTF
TGTGCCAGCAGCCCTCGGAGTCCCCCTAACTATGGCTACACCTTC
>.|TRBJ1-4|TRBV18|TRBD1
CASSLLTGEGEKLFF
TGTGCCAGCTCCCTTCTGACAGGGGAAGGTGAAAAACTGTTTTTT
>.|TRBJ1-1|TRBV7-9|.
CASSRWNTEAFF
TGTGCCAGCAGCCGATGGAACACTGAAGCTTTCTTT
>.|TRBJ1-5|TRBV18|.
CASSPIAQHF
TGTGCCAGCTCACCCATTGCCCAGCATTTT
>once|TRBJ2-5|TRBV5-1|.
CASSLGISVQETQYF
TGCGCCAGCAGCTTGGGGATAAGCGTCCAAGAGACCCAGTACTTC
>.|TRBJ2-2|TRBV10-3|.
CATGYGTETGELFF
TGTGCCACAGGGTATGGGACGGAAACCGGGGAGCTGTTTTTT
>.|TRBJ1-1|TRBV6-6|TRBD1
CASSYSNRGDTEAFF
TGTGCCAGCAGTTACTCGAACAGGGGGGACACTGAAGCTTTCTTT
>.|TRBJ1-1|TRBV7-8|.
CASSLGGVSGEAFF
TGTGCCAGCAGCTTAGGAGGGGTTTCGGGTGAAGCTTTCTTT
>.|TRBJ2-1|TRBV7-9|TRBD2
CASSTGTSGYAQFF
TGTGCCAGCAGCACCGGGACTAGCGGTTATGCGCAGTTCTTC
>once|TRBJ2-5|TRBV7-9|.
CASSLGGSTPETQYF
TGTGCCAGCAGCCTAGGGGGGTCGACCCCTGAGACCCAGTACTTC
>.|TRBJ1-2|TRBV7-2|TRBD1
CASSLGTAALNYGYTF
TGTGCCAGCAGCTTGGGGACAGCTGCTTTAAACTATGGCTACACCTTC
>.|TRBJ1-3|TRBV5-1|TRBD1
CASSLTGGGNTIYF
TGCGCCAGCAGCTTGACAGGGGGTGGAAACACCATATATTTT
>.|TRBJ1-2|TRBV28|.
CAGGANYGYTF
TGTGCCGGCGGAGCTAACTATGGCTACACCTTC
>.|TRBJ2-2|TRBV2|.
CASKEGANTGELFF
TGTGCCAGCAAGGAGGGCGCGAACACCGGGGAGCTGTTTTTT
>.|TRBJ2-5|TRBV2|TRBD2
CASNQLAGQETQYF
TGTGCCAGCAACCAACTAGCGGGACAAGAGACCCAGTACTTC
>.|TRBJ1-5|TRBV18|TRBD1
CASSPKPTGGYQPQHF
TGTGCCAGCTCACCAAAACCGACAGGGGGCTATCAGCCCCAGCATTTT
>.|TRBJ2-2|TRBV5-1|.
CASSLLGNTGELFF
TGCGCCAGCAGCTTGTTAGGAAACACCGGGGAGCTGTTTTTT
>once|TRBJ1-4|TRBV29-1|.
CSVYFGMEKLFF
TGCAGCGTTTATTTTGGGATGGAAAAACTGTTTTTT
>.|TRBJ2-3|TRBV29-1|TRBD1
CSVSGIYRGPSTDTQYF
TGCAGCGTCTCTGGAATCTACAGGGGGCCCAGCACAGATACGCAGTATTTT
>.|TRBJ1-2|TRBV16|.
CASSQSYFLANYGYTF
TGTGCCAGCAGCCAATCTTACTTCTTAGCTAACTATGGCTACACCTTC
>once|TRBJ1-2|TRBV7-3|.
CASSLNSPAQPGGYTF
TGTGCCAGCAGCTTAAATAGCCCAGCGCAGCCGGGTGGCTACACCTTC